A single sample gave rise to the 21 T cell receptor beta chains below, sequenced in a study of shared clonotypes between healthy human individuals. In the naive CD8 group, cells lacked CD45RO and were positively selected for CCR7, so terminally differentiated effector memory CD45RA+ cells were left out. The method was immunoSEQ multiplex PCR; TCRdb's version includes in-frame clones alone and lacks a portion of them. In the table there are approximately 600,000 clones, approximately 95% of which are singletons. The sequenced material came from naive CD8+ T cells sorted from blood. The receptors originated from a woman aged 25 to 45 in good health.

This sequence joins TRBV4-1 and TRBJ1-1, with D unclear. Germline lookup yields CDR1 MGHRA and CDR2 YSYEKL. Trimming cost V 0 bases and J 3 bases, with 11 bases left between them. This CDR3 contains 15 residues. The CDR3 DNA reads TGCGCCAGCAGCCAAGATTCGAATCTGTACACTGAAGCTTTCTTT. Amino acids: CASSQDSNLYTEAFF.

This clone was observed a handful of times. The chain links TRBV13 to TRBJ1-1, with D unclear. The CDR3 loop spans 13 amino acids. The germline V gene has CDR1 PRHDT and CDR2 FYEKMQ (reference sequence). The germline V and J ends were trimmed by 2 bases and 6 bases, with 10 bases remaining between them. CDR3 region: CASSLRATAEAFF. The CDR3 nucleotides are TGTGCCAGCAGCTTACGGGCTACTGCTGAAGCTTTCTTT.

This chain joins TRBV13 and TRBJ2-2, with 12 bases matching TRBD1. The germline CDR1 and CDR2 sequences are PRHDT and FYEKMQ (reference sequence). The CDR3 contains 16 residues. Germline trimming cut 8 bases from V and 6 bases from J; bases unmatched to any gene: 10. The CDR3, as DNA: TGTGCCAGCGGGAGGGGACAGGGGGCGAGGTCCGGGGAGCTGTTTTTT. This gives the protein CASGRGQGARSGELFF. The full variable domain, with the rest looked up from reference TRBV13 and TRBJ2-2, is AAGVIQSPRHLIKEKRETATLKCYPIPRHDTVYWYQQGPGQDPQFLISFYEKMQSDKGSIPDRFSAQQFSDYHSELNMSSLELGDSALYFCASGRGQGARSGELFFGEGSRLTVL.

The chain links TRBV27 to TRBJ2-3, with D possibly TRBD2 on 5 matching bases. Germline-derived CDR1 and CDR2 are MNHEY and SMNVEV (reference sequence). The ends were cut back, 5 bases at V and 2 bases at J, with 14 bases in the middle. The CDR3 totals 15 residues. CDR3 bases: TGTGCCAGCAGTCCCTGGACCGGGGACACAGATACGCAGTATTTT. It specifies CASSPWTGDTDTQYF.

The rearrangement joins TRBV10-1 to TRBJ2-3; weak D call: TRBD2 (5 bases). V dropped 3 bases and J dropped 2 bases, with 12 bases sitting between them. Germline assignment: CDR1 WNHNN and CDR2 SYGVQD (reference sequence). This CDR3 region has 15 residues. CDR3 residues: CASSDGGSHTDTQYF. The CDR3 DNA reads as TGCGCCAGCAGTGACGGCGGGTCCCACACAGATACGCAGTATTTT.

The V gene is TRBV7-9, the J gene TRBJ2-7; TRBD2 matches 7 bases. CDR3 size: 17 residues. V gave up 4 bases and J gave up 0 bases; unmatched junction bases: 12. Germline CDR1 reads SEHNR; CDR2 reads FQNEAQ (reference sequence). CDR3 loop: CASSSNRPAGSSYEQYF. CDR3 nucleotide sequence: TGTGCCAGCAGCTCCAACAGGCCAGCGGGAAGCTCCTACGAGCAGTACTTC.

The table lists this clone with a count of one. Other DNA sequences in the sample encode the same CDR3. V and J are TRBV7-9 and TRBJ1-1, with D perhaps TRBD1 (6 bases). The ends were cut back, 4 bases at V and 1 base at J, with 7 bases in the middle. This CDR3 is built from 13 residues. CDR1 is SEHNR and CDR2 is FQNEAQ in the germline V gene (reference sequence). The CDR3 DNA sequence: TGTGCCAGCAGCTCACAGGGGAACACTGAAGCTTTCTTT. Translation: CASSSQGNTEAFF.

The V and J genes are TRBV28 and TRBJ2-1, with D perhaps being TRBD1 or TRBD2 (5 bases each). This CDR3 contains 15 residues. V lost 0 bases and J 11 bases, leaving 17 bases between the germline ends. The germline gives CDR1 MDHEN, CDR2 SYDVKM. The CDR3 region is CASSLWDRDGWKQFF. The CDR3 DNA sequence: TGTGCCAGCAGTTTATGGGATCGGGACGGGTGGAAGCAGTTCTTC.

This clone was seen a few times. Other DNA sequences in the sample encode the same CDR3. The CDR3, as DNA: TGTGCCAGCAGGCTGAACACTGAAGCTTTCTTT. It specifies CASRLNTEAFF. The chain uses TRBV5-4 and TRBJ1-1; D remains ambiguous. V shed 5 bases and J shed 0 bases, with 2 bases lying between them. The CDR3 runs to 11 residues. Germline values: CDR1 SGHNT, CDR2 YYREEE (reference sequence).

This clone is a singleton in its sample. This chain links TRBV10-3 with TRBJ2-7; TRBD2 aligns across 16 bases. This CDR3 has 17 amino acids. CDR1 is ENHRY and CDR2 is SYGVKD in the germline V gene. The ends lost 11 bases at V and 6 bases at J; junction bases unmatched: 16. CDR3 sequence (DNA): TGTGCCGCAAAGAGCAGGGGACTAGCGGGAGGGGATCGCGAGCAGTACTTC. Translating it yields CAAKSRGLAGGDREQYF.

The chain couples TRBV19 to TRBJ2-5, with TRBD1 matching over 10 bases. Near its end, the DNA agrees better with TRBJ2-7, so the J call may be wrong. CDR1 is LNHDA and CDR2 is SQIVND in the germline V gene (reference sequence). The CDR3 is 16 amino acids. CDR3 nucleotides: TGTGCCAGTAGTCCTTCGTGGGACAGGGGAAACTACGAGCAGTACTTC. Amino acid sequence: CASSPSWDRGNYEQYF.

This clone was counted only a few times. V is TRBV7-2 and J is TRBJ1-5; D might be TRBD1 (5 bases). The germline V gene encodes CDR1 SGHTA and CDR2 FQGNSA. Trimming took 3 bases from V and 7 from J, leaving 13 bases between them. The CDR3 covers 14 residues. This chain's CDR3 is CASSFRGNEQPQHF. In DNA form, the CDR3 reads TGTGCCAGCAGCTTTCGGGGGAATGAGCAGCCCCAGCATTTT.

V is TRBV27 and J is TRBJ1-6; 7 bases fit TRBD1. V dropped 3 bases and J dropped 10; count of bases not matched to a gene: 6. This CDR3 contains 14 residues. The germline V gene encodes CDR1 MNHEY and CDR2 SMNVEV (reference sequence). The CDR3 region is CASSFTGVISPLHF. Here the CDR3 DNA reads TGTGCCAGCAGTTTTACAGGGGTTATCTCACCCCTCCACTTT.

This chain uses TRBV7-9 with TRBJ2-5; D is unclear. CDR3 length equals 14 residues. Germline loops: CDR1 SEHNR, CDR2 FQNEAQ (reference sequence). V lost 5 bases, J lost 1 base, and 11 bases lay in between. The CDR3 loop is CASSPGKRQETQYF. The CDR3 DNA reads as TGTGCCAGCAGCCCCGGCAAGCGCCAAGAGACCCAGTACTTC. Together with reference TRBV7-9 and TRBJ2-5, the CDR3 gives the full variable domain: DTGVSQNPRHKITKRGQNVTFRCDPISEHNRLYWYRQTLGQGPEFLTYFQNEAQLEKSRLLSDRFSAERPKGSFSTLEIQRTEQGDSAMYLCASSPGKRQETQYFGPGTRLLVL.

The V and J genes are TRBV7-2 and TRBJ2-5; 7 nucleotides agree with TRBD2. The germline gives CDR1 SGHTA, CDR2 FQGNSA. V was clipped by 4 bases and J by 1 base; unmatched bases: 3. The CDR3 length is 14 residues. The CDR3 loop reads CASSSLAVQETQYF. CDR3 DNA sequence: TGTGCCAGCAGCTCCCTAGCGGTCCAAGAGACCCAGTACTTC.

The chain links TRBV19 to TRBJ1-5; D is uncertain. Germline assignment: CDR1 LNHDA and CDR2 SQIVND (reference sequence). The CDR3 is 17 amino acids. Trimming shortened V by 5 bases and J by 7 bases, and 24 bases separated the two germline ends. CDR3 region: CASSVNPIRSLHQPQHF. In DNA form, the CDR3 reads TGTGCCAGTAGTGTAAACCCTATAAGGAGTCTGCACCAGCCCCAGCATTTT.

The CDR3 is CASSHGAGGYEQYF. The DNA of the CDR3 is TGTGCCAGCAGCCACGGGGCGGGAGGTTACGAGCAGTACTTC. This chain connects TRBV11-2 to TRBJ2-7, with 8 bases matching TRBD2. Unmatched junction bases numbered 7, after V lost 5 bases and J lost 4 bases. CDR3 length equals 14 residues. CDR1 and CDR2 (germline): SGHAT, FQNNGV.

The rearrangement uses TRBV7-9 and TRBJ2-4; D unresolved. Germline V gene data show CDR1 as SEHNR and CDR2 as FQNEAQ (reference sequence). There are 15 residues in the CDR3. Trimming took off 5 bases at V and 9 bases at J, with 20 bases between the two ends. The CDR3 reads CASSPIPLTQVIQYF. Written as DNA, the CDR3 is TGTGCCAGCAGCCCTATCCCGCTCACTCAGGTCATTCAGTACTTC.

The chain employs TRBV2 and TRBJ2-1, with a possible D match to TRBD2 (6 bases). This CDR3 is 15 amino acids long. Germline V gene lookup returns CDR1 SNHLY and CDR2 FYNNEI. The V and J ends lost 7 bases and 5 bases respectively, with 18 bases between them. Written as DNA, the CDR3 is TGTGCCAGCACCCGCCCTAGCGACCTCAACAATGAGCAGTTCTTC. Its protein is CASTRPSDLNNEQFF.

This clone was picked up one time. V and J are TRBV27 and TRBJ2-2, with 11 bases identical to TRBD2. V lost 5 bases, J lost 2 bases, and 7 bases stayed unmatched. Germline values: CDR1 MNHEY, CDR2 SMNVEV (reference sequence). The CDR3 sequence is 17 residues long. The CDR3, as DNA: TGTGCCAGCAGTCCTAATAGCGGGAGGGTTAACACCGGGGAGCTGTTTTTT. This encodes CASSPNSGRVNTGELFF.

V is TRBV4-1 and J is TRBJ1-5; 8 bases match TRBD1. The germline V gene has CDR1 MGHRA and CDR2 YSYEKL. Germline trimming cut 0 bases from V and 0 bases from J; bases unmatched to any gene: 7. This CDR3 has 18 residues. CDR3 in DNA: TGCGCCAGCAGCCAAGAACCCCGGACAGGGTATAGCAATCAGCCCCAGCATTTT. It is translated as CASSQEPRTGYSNQPQHF.